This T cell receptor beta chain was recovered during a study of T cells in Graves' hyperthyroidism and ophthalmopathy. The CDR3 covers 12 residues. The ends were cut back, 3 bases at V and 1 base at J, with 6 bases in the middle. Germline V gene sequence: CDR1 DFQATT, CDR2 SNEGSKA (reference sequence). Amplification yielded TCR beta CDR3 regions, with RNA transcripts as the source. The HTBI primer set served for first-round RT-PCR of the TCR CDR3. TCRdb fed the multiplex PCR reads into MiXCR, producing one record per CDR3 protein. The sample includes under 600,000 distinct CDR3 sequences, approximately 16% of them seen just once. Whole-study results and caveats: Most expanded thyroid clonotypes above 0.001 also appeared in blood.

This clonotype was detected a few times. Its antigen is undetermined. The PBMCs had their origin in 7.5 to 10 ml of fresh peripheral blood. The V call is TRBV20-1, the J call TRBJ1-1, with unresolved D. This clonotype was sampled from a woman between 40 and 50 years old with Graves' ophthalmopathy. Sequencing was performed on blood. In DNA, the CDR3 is TGCAGTGCTAGGGTGACGAACACTGAAGCTTTCTTT. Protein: CSARVTNTEAFF.